The clone carrying this TCR beta chain has just a few counts. The antigen is not known. This sample was taken from a study of glioma-infiltrating T cells. Study-level findings and limits: Gliomas, especially low-grade, showed above-expected tissue-blood divergence; non-neoplastic patients showed below.

TCR alpha and beta CDR3 regions were amplified from RNA using iRepertoire nested multiplex PCR. Each CDR3 protein is one row after TCRdb ran MiXCR on the multiplex PCR reads. This sample has approximately 140,000 distinct CDR3 sequences; 20% to 25% occur once, and the top ten carry over 25%. Trimming took 1 base from V and 9 from J, leaving 7 bases between them. The CDR3 contains 13 residues. CDR1 and CDR2 from the germline V gene are LGHDT and YNNKEL (reference sequence). The V call is TRBV3-1, the J call TRBJ1-6; no firm D call. The source is a human donor with low-grade glioma or glioblastoma, undergoing nonglioma brain surgery, or in good health (not recorded which). The specimen sequenced was glioma tissue, nonneoplastic brain tissue, or PBMCs (not recorded which). The CDR3 bases are TGTGCCAGCAGCCAAGGGTTCCTTTCACCCCTCCACTTT. This gives the protein CASSQGFLSPLHF.